The 20 T cell receptor beta chains listed next were all sequenced from one sample in a study of T cell responses to AZD1222 COVID-19 vaccine (dated by TCRdb to the early 2020s). The sample's time point, from its label and the paper: about 28 days (+/-7) after the second vaccine dose. Receptors were amplified or captured by the immunoSEQ multiplex PCR assay. TCRdb took over this immuneACCESS table, retaining in-frame rearrangements with V and J assigned. Such tables are incomplete; in checked studies, under half of the missing clones stem from an unresolved V gene, and the remainder is unexplained. The sample table records 150,000 or so clones; about 91% of these occur just once. The ten largest clonotypes hold approximately 1.1% of the sample. The input for sequencing was peripheral blood, taken 28 days after the second AZD1222 dose. Every receptor here comes from an adult who received the AZD1222 COVID-19 vaccine.

The chain recombines TRBV6-1 with TRBJ2-7; the D gene is possibly TRBD1 (6 bases). CDR1 is MNHNS and CDR2 is SASEGT in the germline V gene. Trimming pared 1 base from V and 3 bases from J, leaving 10 bases between. The CDR3 contains 14 residues. The CDR3 region is CASSEEGRGYEQYF. The DNA of the CDR3 is TGTGCCAGCAGTGAAGAGGGCAGGGGCTACGAGCAGTACTTC.

V and J are TRBV2 and TRBJ1-2, with D unresolved. This CDR3 has 14 amino acids. V was shortened by 3 bases and J by 2 bases, with 10 bases between the two germline ends. CDR1 is SNHLY and CDR2 is FYNNEI in the germline V gene. CDR3 nucleotide sequence: TGTGCCAGCAGTGAGGAGTGGGGAAACTATGGCTACACCTTC. Translating it yields CASSEEWGNYGYTF.

The chain combines TRBV20-1 with TRBJ1-4, with TRBD1 matching 9 bases. Germline CDR1 is DFQATT and CDR2 is SNEGSKA (reference sequence). With V trimmed by 3 bases and J by 7 bases, 9 bases remained unmatched. This CDR3 is built from 15 residues. The CDR3 is CSASGAGQGSEKLFF. In DNA, the CDR3 is TGCAGTGCTAGTGGCGCCGGACAGGGGAGTGAAAAACTGTTTTTT.

The J gene is TRBJ2-7, the V gene TRBV6-5; tentatively, D is TRBD1 or TRBD2 (5 bases each). This CDR3 spans 15 amino acids. From germline, CDR1 is MNHEY and CDR2 SVGAGI. Between the trimmed V and J ends, which lost 0 bases and 6 bases, there was a span of 15 bases. CDR3 sequence reads: CASSYSLGTPSEQYF. CDR3 nucleotide sequence: TGTGCCAGCAGTTACTCTCTGGGGACCCCGTCCGAGCAGTACTTC.

The V gene is TRBV9, the J gene TRBJ2-3; D could derive from TRBD1 or TRBD2 (5 bases each). Between the trimmed V and J ends, which lost 1 base and 4 bases, there was a span of 16 bases. Germline V gene sequence: CDR1 SGDLS, CDR2 YYNGEE. The length of the CDR3 is 16 residues. The CDR3 sequence is CASSVSTGTSPDTQYF. The CDR3 coding sequence is TGTGCCAGCAGCGTATCAACCGGGACCTCCCCAGATACGCAGTATTTT.

CDR3 region: CASSFRAGTGFYNEQFF. CDR3 bases: TGTGCCAGCAGTTTCCGAGCCGGGACAGGGTTTTACAATGAGCAGTTCTTC. This chain connects TRBV27 to TRBJ2-1; 9 bases match TRBD1. The V gene end was trimmed by 3 bases and the J gene end by 4 bases; junction bases not matched to a gene: 10. CDR3 length: 17 amino acids. Germline V gene sequence: CDR1 MNHEY, CDR2 SMNVEV (reference sequence).

J is TRBJ1-1 and V is TRBV11-3; perhaps TRBD1 as D (6 bases). Germline CDR1 and CDR2: SGHNT and YENEEA. The CDR3 totals 13 residues. Trimming left V 5 bases short and J 4 bases short, with 11 bases between. CDR3 in DNA: TGTGCCAGCAGCCCGGACAGTGGCACTGAAGCTTTCTTT. It specifies CASSPDSGTEAFF.

The gene calls are TRBV30 and TRBJ1-4; 10 bases agree with TRBD1. The CDR3 is made up of 14 amino acids. V lost 8 bases, J lost 3 bases, and 6 bases stayed unmatched. Germline V lookup: CDR1 GTSNPN, CDR2 SVGIG (reference sequence). As DNA, the CDR3 is TGTGCCCACGGGACAGGGGCAGCTAATGAAAAACTGTTTTTT. Its translation: CAHGTGAANEKLFF.

The chain employs TRBV6-5 and TRBJ1-1; D may be TRBD1 (5 bases). V was shortened by 0 bases and J by 4 bases, with 15 bases between the two germline ends. This CDR3 is 16 amino acids long. Germline-derived CDR1 and CDR2 are MNHEY and SVGAGI. CDR3 DNA: TGTGCCAGCAGTTACTCGTTTGCAGGGAGGAGCACTGAAGCTTTCTTT. This codes for CASSYSFAGRSTEAFF.

The V gene is TRBV6-6, the J gene TRBJ2-1, with TRBD1 identical over 9 bases. This CDR3 is built from 14 residues. Trimming cost V 2 bases and J 7 bases; bases outside gene matches: 3. Germline V gene data show CDR1 as MNHNY and CDR2 as SVGAGI (reference sequence). CDR3 in DNA: TGTGCCAGCAGTTACCCGACAGGGGGTAATGAGCAGTTCTTC. Translation: CASSYPTGGNEQFF.

The chain employs TRBV6-5 and TRBJ1-4, with unresolved D. CDR1 is MNHEY and CDR2 is SVGAGI in the germline V gene. Trimming cost V 0 bases and J 8 bases, with 7 bases left between them. CDR3 length: 13 residues. Here the CDR3 DNA reads TGTGCCAGCAGTTACTCGACGGCGGAAAAACTGTTTTTT. Amino acid sequence: CASSYSTAEKLFF.

The J gene is TRBJ1-2, the V gene TRBV5-1; D is ambiguous. Germline assignment: CDR1 SGHRS and CDR2 YFSETQ. Trimming removed 0 bases at V and 4 bases at J, with 4 bases between. CDR3 length equals 12 residues. This CDR3 reads CASSLAGYGYTF. Here the CDR3 DNA reads TGCGCCAGCAGCTTGGCTGGCTATGGCTACACCTTC.

The CDR3 sequence: CASSLAPGQGKTPLHF. For the CDR3, the DNA is TGTGCCAGCAGCTTAGCACCGGGACAGGGGAAGACACCCCTCCACTTT. This chain joins TRBV7-8 and TRBJ1-6; 10 nucleotides agree with TRBD1. This CDR3 has 16 amino acids. Trimming cost V 0 bases and J 11 bases; bases outside gene matches: 7. CDR1 is SGHVS and CDR2 is FQNEAQ in the germline V gene.

The rearrangement joins TRBV2 to TRBJ1-2; tentatively, D is TRBD1 (5 bases). The CDR3 runs 12 residues. The V end lost 10 bases, the J end lost 2 bases, and 11 bases lay between the germline ends. Per germline, CDR1 SNHLY and CDR2 FYNNEI. This chain's CDR3 is CANRQRNYGYTF. The CDR3, as DNA: TGTGCCAACCGACAGCGCAACTATGGCTACACCTTC. The whole variable domain, remainder taken from reference TRBV2 and TRBJ1-2, is EPEVTQTPSHQVTQMGQEVILRCVPISNHLYFYWYRQILGQKVEFLVSFYNNEISEKSEIFDDQFSVERPDGSNFTLKIRSTKLEDSAMYFCANRQRNYGYTFGSGTRLTVV.

The J gene is TRBJ1-4, the V gene TRBV5-1, with 9 nucleotides matching TRBD1. There are 15 residues in the CDR3. J lost 7 bases, V lost 4 bases, and 8 bases had no gene match. Germline lookup yields CDR1 SGHRS and CDR2 YFSETQ. The CDR3 spells CASSPGTGPREKLFF. In DNA form, the CDR3 reads TGCGCCAGCAGCCCTGGGACAGGGCCTCGTGAAAAACTGTTTTTT.

The V and J genes are TRBV18 and TRBJ1-5; TRBD1 might be the D (5 bases). The germline V gene encodes CDR1 KGHSH and CDR2 LQKENI. V was pared by 3 bases and J by 0 bases, with 9 bases between. This CDR3 spans 15 amino acids. CDR3 nucleotides: TGTGCCAGCTCACCCGGCCAGGGTAGCAATCAGCCCCAGCATTTT. As protein: CASSPGQGSNQPQHF.

The chain has TRBV28 and TRBJ1-3; D is unresolved. CDR3 size: 14 residues. Trimming shortened V by 6 bases and J by 4 bases, and 13 bases separated the two germline ends. In germline, CDR1 is MDHEN, CDR2 SYDVKM. This CDR3 is CASSSEGNGNTIYF. CDR3 sequence (DNA): TGTGCCAGCAGCAGTGAAGGGAACGGAAACACCATATATTTT.

The rearrangement joins TRBV3-1 (or the pseudogene TRBV3-2) to TRBJ2-1, with TRBD2 identical over 7 bases. V gave up 2 bases and J gave up 13 bases; unmatched junction bases: 14. Germline CDR1 is LGHDT and CDR2 is YNNKEL (reference sequence). This CDR3 spans 15 amino acids. CDR3 sequence: CASSQQVVSSGLQFF. The CDR3 coding sequence is TGTGCCAGCAGCCAACAGGTAGTAAGTTCGGGACTACAGTTCTTC.

This sequence joins TRBV2 and TRBJ1-4; D is perhaps TRBD1 (6 bases). The V and J ends lost 6 bases and 3 bases respectively, with 14 bases between them. Germline-derived CDR1 and CDR2 are SNHLY and FYNNEI. The CDR3 length is 15 residues. Here the CDR3 reads CASRGGGIPNEKLFF. The CDR3 nucleotides read TGTGCCAGCAGAGGGGGGGGGATACCTAATGAAAAACTGTTTTTT.

The chain joins TRBV9 to TRBJ2-1; 12 bases are shared with TRBD1. V lost 0 bases to trimming and J lost 5 bases; unmatched junction nucleotides: 3. The CDR3 extends over 16 amino acids. The V gene's germline CDR1 is SGDLS and CDR2 YYNGEE. The chain's CDR3 is CASSVEGQGAHNEQFF. For the CDR3, the DNA is TGTGCCAGCAGCGTAGAGGGACAGGGGGCTCACAATGAGCAGTTCTTC.